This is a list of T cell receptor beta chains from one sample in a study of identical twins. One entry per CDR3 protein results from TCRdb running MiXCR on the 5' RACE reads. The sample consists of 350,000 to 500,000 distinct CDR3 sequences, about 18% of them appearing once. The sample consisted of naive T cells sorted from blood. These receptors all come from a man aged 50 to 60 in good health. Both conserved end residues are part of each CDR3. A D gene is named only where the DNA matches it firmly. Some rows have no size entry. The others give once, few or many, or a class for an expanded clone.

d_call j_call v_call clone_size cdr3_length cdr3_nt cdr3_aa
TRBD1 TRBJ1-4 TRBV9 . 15 TGTGCCAGCAGCGTAGCGGGACAGGAAAATGAAAAACTGTTTTTT CASSVAGQENEKLFF
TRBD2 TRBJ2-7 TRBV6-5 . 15 TGTGCCAGCAGTTACTCCTCCGGGACTAGCGGGAGAGCGTACTTC CASSYSSGTSGRAYF
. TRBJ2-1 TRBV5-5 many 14 TGTGCCAGCAGCCCCTGGTATACCTACAATGAGCAGTTCTTC CASSPWYTYNEQFF
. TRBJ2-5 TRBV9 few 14 TGTGCCAGCAGCGTAGATATCCTAAGGGAGACCCAGTACTTC CASSVDILRETQYF
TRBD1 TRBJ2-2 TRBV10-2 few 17 TGCGCCAGCAGTGAAGACCCGACAGGGAGAAACACCGGGGAGCTGTTTTTT CASSEDPTGRNTGELFF
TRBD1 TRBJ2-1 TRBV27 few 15 TGTGCCAGCAGTTTTACCGGGACAGGGGGGTTTTGGCAGTTCTTC CASSFTGTGGFWQFF
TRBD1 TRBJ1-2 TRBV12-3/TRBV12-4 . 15 TGTGCCAGCAGTACTCGGGACAGTAGGGACTATGGCTACACCTTC CASSTRDSRDYGYTF
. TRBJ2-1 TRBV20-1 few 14 TGCAGTGCTCCTCCGGAGTACTTCTACAATGAGCAGTTCTTC CSAPPEYFYNEQFF
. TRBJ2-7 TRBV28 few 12 TGTGCCAGCAGTTTAAACCCGGCAGAGCAGTACTTC CASSLNPAEQYF
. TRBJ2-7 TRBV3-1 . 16 TGTGCCAGCAGCCAAGAGACCGGGGTGAGCCCCTACGAGCAGTACTTC CASSQETGVSPYEQYF
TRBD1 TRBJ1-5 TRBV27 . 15 TGTGCCAGCAGCAGGGGACAGGGGGACTCTCGGCCCCAGCATTTT CASSRGQGDSRPQHF
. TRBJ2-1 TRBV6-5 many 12 TGTGCCAGCAGTAGCACGCCCGGTGAGCAGTTCTTC CASSSTPGEQFF
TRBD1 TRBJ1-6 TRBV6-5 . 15 TGTGCCAGCAGTTACCGGACAGGGGGGAATTCACCCCTCCACTTT CASSYRTGGNSPLHF
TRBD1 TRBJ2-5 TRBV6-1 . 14 TGTGCCAGCGAACCGGGGACAGGGGACGAGACCCAGTACTTC CASEPGTGDETQYF
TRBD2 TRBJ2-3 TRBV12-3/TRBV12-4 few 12 TGTGCCAGCAGTCGGGGACTAGGTACGCAGTATTTT CASSRGLGTQYF
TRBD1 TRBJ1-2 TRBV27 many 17 TGTGCCAGCAGTCCCCGGGACAGAGGGGAAGCTAACTATGGCTACACCTTC CASSPRDRGEANYGYTF
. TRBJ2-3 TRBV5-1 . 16 TGCGCCAGCAGCTTGGGGCTGGCAGGGGATGTGGATACGCAGTATTTT CASSLGLAGDVDTQYF
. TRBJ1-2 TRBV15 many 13 TGTGCCACCAGCAGAGACGCGCGGGAGGGCTACACCTTC CATSRDAREGYTF
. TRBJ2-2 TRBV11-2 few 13 TGTGCCAGTAGCCCCCGCACTTACGGGGAGCTGTTTTTT CASSPRTYGELFF
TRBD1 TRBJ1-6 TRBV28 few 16 TGTGCCAGCAGCACTGCAGGGGGAGCCTACAATTCACCCCTCCACTTT CASSTAGGAYNSPLHF
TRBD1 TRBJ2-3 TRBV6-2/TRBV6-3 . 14 TGTGCCAGCGGAAGACAGGGTGGGACAGATACGCAGTATTTT CASGRQGGTDTQYF
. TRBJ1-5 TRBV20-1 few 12 TGCAGTGCTTCAGACCTCAATCAGCCCCAGCATTTT CSASDLNQPQHF
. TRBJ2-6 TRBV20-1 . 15 TGCAGTGCTAGAGAAGAGGGGTCTGGGGCCAACGTCCTGACTTTC CSAREEGSGANVLTF